This T cell receptor (beta chain) was recovered during a study of CD8 T cells in Susac syndrome. Turning to the study itself: Sequenced Susac syndrome patients included more than 5 with active disease and fewer than 10 who were in remission. General study results and limits: Around 16 Susac-specific public clones were found in total CD8+ repertoires and about 5 in CD8+ TEMRA repertoires.

The authors reverse transcribed roughly 0.5 to 1 ug RNA with random hexamers. Amplification of the TCR beta CDR3 was carried out by immunoSEQ multiplex PCR, which spanned a total of 54 Vbeta and 13 Jbeta segments. From the immunoSEQ multiplex PCR reads, TCRdb called clonotypes with MiXCR, one entry per CDR3 protein. Found here are around 110,000 distinct CDR3 sequences, 85% to 95% of them singletons; the top ten hold about 0.28%. The CDR3 has 15 residues. Germline V gene data show CDR1 as LNHNV and CDR2 as YYDKDF (reference sequence). The ends were cut back, 5 bases at V and 0 bases at J, with 11 bases in the middle. This clonotype is a singleton in its sample. Antigen specificity is unknown. Sequencing of TCR beta covered CD8+ and CD4+ T cells obtained from blood.

The receptor was isolated from a human donor with Susac syndrome. The chain is built from TRBV15 and TRBJ1-5; tentatively, D is TRBD1 (5 bases). The sequenced material came from CD8+ T cells from PBMCs. CDR3 amino acids: CATSETGHSNQPQHF. CDR3 nucleotide sequence: TGTGCCACCAGCGAAACAGGACATAGCAATCAGCCCCAGCATTTT.